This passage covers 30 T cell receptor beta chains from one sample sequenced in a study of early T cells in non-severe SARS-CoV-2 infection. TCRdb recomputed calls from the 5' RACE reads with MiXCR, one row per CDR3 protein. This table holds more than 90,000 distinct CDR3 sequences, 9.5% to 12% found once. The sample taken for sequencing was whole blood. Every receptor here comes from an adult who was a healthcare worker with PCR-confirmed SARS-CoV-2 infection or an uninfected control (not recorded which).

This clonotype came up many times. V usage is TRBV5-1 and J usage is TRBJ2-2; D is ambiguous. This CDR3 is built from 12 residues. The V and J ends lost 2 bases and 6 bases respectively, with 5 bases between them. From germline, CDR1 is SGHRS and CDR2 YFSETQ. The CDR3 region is CASSFPAGELFF. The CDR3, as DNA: TGCGCCAGCAGCTTCCCGGCCGGGGAGCTGTTTTTT.

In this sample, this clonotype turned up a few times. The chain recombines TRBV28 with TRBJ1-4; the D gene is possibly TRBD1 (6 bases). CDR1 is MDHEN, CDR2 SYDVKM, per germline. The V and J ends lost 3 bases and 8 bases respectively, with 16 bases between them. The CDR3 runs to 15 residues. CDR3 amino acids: CASSLRRGHQEKLFF. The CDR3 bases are TGTGCCAGCAGTTTGAGGCGGGGACATCAGGAAAAACTGTTTTTT.

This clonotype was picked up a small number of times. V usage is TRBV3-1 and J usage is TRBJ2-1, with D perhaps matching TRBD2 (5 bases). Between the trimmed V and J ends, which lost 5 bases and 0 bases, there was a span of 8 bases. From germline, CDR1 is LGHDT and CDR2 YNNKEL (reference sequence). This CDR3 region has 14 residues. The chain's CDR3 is CASSRRSSYNEQFF. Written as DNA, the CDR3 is TGTGCCAGCAGCAGGAGGAGCTCCTACAATGAGCAGTTCTTC.

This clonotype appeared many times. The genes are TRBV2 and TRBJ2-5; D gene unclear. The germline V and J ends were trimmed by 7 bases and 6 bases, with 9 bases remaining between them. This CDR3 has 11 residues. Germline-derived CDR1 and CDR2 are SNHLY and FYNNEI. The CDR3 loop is CASMTEQTQYF. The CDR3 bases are TGTGCCAGCATGACGGAACAGACCCAGTACTTC.

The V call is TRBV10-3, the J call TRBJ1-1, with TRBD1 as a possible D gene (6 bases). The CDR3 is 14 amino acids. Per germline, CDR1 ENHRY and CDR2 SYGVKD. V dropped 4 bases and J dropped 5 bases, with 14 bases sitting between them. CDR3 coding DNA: TGTGCCATCAGTGGGGGGGGCTCGAGGACTGAAGCTTTCTTT. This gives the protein CAISGGGSRTEAFF.

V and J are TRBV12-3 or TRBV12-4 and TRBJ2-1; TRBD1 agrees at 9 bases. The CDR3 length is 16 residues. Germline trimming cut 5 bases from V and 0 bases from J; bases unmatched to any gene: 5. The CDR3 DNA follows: TGTGCCAGCAGTGATCTGACAGGGGGCTCCTACAATGAGCAGTTCTTC. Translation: CASSDLTGGSYNEQFF.

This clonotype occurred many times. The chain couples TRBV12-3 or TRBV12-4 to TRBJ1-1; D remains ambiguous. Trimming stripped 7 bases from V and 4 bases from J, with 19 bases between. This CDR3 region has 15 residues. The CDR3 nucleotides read TGTGCCAGCAATAACCTAGGGAATTGGATCACTGAAGCTTTCTTT. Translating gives CASNNLGNWITEAFF.

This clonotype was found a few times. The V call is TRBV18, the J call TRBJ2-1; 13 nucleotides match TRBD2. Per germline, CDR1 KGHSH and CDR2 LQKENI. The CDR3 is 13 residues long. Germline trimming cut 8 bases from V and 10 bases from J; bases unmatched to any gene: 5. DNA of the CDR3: TGTGCCAGCGTTCCGGGACTAGCGGGGGAGCAGTTCTTC. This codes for CASVPGLAGEQFF.

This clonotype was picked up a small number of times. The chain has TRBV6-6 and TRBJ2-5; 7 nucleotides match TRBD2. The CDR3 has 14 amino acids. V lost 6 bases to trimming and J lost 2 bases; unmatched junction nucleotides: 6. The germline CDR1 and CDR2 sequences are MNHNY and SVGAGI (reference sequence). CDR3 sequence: CASRGGATQETQYF. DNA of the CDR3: TGTGCCAGCAGGGGAGGGGCGACGCAAGAGACCCAGTACTTC.

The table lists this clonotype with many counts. CDR3 region: CASSLPGGLDTQYF. The CDR3 region has the DNA TGTGCCAGCAGTTTGCCAGGGGGCTTAGATACGCAGTATTTT. The V and J genes are TRBV12-3 or TRBV12-4 and TRBJ2-3; 8 bases match TRBD1. Trimming removed 3 bases from V and 5 bases from J; junction bases left unmatched: 4. The CDR3 consists of 14 residues.

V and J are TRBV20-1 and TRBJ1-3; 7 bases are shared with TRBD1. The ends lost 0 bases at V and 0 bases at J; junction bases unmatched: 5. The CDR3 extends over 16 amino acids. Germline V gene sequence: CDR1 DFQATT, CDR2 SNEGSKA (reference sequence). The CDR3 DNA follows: TGCAGTGCTAGAGAGACAGGGCTTTACTCTGGAAACACCATATATTTT. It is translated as CSARETGLYSGNTIYF.

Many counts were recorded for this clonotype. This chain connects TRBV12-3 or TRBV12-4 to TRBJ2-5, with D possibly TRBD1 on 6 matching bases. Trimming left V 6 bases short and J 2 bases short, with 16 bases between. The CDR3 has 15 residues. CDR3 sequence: CASSPGQIRQETQYF. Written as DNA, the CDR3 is TGTGCCAGCAGCCCCGGACAGATCCGTCAAGAGACCCAGTACTTC.

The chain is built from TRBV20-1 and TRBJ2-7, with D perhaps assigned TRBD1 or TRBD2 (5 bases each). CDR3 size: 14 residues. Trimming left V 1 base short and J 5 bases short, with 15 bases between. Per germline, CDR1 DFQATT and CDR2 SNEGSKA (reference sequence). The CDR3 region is CSARVAGRTNEQYF. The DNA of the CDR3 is TGCAGTGCTAGAGTGGCAGGGAGAACGAACGAGCAGTACTTC.

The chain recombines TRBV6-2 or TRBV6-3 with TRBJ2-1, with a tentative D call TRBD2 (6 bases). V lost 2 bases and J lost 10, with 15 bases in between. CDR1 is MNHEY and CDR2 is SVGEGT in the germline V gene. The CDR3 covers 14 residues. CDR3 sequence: CASSYVAEGGEQFF. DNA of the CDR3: TGTGCCAGCAGTTACGTAGCGGAGGGTGGCGAGCAGTTCTTC.

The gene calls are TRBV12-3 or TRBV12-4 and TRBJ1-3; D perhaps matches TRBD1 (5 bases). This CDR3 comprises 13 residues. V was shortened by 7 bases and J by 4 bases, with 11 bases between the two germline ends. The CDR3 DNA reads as TGTGCCAGCAATTTGGGGGGAGGAAACACCATATATTTT. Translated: CASNLGGGNTIYF.

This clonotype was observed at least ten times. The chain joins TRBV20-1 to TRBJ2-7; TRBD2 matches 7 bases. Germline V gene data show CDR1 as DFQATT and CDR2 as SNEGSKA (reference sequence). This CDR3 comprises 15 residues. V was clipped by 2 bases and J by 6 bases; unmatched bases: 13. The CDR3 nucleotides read TGCAGTGCTAGATGGGGGAGGGCGCAAGCGCGCGAGCAGTACTTC. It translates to CSARWGRAQAREQYF.

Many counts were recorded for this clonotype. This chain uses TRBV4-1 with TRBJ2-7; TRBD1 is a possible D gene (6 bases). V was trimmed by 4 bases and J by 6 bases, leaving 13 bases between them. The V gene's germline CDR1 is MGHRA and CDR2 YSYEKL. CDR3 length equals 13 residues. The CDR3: CASSPPQGPEQYF. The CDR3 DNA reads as TGCGCCAGCAGCCCGCCACAGGGACCCGAGCAGTACTTC.

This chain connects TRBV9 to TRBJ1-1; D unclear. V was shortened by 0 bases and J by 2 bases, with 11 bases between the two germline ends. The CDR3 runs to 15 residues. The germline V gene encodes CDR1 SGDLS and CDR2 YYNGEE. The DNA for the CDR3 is TGTGCCAGCAGCGTAGATCATTCGATTAACACTGAAGCTTTCTTT. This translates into CASSVDHSINTEAFF.

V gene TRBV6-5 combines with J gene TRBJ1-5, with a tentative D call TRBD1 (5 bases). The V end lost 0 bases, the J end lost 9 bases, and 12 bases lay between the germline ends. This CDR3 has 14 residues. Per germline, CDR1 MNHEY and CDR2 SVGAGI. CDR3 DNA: TGTGCCAGCAGTTACTCGGACGGGGCTTGGCCCCAGCATTTT. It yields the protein CASSYSDGAWPQHF.

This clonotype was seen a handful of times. The CDR3 nucleotides are TGTGCCAGCAGCTTCGACAGGGCGACTGAAGCTTTCTTT. Residues: CASSFDRATEAFF. The chain links TRBV7-3 to TRBJ1-1, with 7 positions matching TRBD1. V shed 3 bases, J shed 5 bases, and the junction held 3 bases outside the gene matches. The germline V gene has CDR1 SGHTA and CDR2 FQGTGA. There are 13 residues in the CDR3.

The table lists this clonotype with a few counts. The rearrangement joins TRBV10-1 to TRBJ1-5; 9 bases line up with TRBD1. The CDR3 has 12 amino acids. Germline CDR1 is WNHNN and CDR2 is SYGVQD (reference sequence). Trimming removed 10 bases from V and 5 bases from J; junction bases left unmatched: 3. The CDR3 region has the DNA TGCGCCACCGGGACAGGGTATCAGCCCCAGCATTTT. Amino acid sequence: CATGTGYQPQHF.

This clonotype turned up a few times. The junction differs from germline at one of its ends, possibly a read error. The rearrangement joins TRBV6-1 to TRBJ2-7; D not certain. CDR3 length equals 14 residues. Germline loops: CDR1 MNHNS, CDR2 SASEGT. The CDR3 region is CASSEALQRRRVSF. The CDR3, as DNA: TGTGCCAGCAGTGAAGCGCTACAACGGCGTCGTGTAAGCTTC.

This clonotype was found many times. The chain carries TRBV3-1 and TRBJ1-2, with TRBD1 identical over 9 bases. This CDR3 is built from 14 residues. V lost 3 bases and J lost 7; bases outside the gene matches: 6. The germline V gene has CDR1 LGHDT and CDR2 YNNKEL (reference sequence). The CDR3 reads CASSQGTGSTGYTF. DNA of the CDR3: TGTGCCAGCAGCCAGGGGACAGGGTCGACTGGCTACACCTTC. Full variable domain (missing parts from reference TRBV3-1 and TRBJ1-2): DTAVSQTPKYLVTQMGNDKSIKCEQNLGHDTMYWYKQDSKKFLKIMFSYNNKELIINETVPNRFSPKSPDKAHLNLHINSLELGDSAVYFCASSQGTGSTGYTFGSGTRLTVV.

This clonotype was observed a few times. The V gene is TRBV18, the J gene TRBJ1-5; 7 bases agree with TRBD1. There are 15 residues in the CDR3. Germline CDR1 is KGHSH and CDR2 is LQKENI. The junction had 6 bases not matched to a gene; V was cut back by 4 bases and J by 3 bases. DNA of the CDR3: TGTGCCAGCTCACGTGGGACAGCCTCCAATCAGCCCCAGCATTTT. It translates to CASSRGTASNQPQHF.

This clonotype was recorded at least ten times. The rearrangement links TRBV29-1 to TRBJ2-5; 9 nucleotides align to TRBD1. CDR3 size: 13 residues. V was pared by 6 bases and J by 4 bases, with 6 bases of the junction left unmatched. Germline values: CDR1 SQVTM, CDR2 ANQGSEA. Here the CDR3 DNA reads TGCAGCGTCGGACAGGGGCTGGGAGAGACCCAGTACTTC. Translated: CSVGQGLGETQYF.

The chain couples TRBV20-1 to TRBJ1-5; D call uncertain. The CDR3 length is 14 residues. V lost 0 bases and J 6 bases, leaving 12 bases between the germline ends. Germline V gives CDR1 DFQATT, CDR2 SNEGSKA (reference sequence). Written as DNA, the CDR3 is TGCAGTGCTAGAGATAGAAGTTGGAGTCAGCCCCAGCATTTT. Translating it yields CSARDRSWSQPQHF.

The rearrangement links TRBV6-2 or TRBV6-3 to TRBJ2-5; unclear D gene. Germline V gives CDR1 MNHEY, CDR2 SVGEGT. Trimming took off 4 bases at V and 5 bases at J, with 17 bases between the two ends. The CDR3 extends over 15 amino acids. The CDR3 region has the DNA TGTGCCAGCAGTTTCTCCATTCGAGTGGGGGAGACCCAGTACTTC. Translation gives CASSFSIRVGETQYF.

The CDR3 DNA sequence: TGTGCCAGCAGTTTCCTCCCGGGACAGGGCGCAGGTGAAGCTTTCTTT. This sequence encodes CASSFLPGQGAGEAFF. This sequence joins TRBV12-3 or TRBV12-4 and TRBJ1-1, with 9 bases lining up with TRBD1. Trimming removed 3 bases from V and 7 bases from J; junction bases left unmatched: 12. The CDR3 covers 16 residues.

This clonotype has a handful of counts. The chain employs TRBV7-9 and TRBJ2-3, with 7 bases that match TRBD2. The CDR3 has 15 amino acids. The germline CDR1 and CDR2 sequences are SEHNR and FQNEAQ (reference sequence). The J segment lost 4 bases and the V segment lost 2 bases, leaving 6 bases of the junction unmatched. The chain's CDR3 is CASSLSGLVADTQYF. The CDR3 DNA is TGTGCCAGCAGCTTAAGTGGACTAGTCGCAGATACGCAGTATTTT.

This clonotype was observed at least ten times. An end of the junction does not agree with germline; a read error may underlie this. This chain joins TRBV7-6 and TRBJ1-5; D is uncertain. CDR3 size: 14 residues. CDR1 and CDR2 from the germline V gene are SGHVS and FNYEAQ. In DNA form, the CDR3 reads TGTGCCAGCAGCTTAGGCAGAAGCAATCAGCCCCAGTTTTTT. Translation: CASSLGRSNQPQFF.